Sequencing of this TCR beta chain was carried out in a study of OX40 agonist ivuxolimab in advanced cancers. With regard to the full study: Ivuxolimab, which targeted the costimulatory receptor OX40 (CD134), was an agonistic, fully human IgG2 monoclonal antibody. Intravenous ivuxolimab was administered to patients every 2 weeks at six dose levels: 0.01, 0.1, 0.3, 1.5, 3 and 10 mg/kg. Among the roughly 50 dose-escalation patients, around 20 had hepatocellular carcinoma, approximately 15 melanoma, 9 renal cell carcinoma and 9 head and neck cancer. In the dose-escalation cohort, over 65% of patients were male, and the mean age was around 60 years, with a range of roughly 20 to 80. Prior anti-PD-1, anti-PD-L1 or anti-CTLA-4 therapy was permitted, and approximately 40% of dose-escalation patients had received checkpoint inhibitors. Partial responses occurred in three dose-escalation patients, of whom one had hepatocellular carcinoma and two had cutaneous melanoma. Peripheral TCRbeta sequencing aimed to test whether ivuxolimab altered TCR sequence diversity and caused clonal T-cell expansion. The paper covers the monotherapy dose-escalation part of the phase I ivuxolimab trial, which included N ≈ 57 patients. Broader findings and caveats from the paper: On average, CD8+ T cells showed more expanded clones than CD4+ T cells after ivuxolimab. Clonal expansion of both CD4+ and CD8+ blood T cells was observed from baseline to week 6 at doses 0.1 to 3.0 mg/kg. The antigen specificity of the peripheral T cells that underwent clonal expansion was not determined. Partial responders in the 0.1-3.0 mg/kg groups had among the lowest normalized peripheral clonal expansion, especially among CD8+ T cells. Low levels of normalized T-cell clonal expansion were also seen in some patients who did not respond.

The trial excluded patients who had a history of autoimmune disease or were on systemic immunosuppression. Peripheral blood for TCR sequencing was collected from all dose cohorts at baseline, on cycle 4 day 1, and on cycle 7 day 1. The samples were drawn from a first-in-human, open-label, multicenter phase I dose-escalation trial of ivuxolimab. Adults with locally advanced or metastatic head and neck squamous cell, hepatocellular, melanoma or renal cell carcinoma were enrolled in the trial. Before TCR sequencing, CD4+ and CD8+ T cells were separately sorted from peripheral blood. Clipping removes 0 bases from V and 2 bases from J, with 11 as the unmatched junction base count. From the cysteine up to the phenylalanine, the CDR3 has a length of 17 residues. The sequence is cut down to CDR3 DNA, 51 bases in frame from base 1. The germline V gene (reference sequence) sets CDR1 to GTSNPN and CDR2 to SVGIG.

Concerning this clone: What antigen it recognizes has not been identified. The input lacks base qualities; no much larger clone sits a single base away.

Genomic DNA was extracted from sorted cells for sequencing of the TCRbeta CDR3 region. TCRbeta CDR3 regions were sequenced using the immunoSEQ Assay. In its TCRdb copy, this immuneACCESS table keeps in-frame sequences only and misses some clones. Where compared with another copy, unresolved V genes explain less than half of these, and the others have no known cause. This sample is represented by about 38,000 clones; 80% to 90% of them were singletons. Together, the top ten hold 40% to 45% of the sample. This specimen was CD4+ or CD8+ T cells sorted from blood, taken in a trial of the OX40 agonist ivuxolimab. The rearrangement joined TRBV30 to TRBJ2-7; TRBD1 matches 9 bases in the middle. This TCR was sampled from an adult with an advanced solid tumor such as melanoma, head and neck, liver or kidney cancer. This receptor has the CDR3 CAWSVPGRTGATYEQYF. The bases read TGTGCCTGGAGTGTACCGGGGCGGACAGGGGCAACCTACGAGCAGTACTTC.